This T cell receptor beta chain comes out of a study of cytomegalovirus exposure and HLA in healthy donors. CDR1 and CDR2 (germline): SGDLS, YYNGEE. The CDR3 is 16 residues long. Trimming cost V 2 bases and J 3 bases, with 18 bases left between them. 60 Vbeta and 13 Jbeta primers were used in PCR. Data came from immunoSEQ multiplex PCR; TCRdb stores just in-frame clones and leaves some out. The sample shows approximately 140,000 clones, roughly 66% of them seen only once. Whole-study results and caveats: A later analysis associated 15,000 or so TCR beta sequences with HLA alleles at a 0.05 false discovery rate.

In its sample, this clone was seen once. Its antigen is unknown. The sample comprised PBMCs. V and J are TRBV9 and TRBJ2-7; possible D gene TRBD1, 5 bases. The clonotype was recovered from a woman in her sixties in good health and CMV-seronegative. The CDR3 region has the DNA TGTGCCAGCAGCGTCTCAGGGAATCCAAAAGGCTACGAGCAGTACTTC. This codes for CASSVSGNPKGYEQYF.